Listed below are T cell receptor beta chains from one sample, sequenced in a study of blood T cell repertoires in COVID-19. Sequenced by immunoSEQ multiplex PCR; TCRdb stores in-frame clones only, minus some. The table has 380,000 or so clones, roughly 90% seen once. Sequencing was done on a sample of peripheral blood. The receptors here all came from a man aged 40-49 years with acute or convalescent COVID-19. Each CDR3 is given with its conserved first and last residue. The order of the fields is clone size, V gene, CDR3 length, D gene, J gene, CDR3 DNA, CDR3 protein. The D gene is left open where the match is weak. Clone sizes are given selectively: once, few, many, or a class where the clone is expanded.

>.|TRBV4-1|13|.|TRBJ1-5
TGCGCCAGCAGCCCCGTTAGCAATCAGCCCCAGCATTTT
CASSPVSNQPQHF
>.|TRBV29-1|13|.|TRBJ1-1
TGCAGCGTTGAAGATCCTACAGGAAGACTAGCTTTCTTT
CSVEDPTGRLAFF
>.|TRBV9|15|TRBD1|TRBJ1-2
TGTGCCAGCAGCGTAGTAACAGGGGGATGGGGTGGCTACACCTTC
CASSVVTGGWGGYTF
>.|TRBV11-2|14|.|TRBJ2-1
TGTGCCAGCAGCTTAGCGGGAGACTACAATGAGCAGTTCTTC
CASSLAGDYNEQFF
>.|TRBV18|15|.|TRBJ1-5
TGTGCCAGCTCACCCCGGGGGATCCCGGATCAGCCCCAGCATTTT
CASSPRGIPDQPQHF
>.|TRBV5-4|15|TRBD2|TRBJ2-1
TGTGCCAGCAGCTTGATAAGCGGGGTCTACAATGAGCAGTTCTTC
CASSLISGVYNEQFF
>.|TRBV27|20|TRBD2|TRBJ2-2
TGTGCCAGCAGCCGTCTTTCCGGGACTAGCGGGGGAGCAAACACCGGGGAGCTGTTTTTT
CASSRLSGTSGGANTGELFF
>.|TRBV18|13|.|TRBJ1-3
TGTGCCAGCTCACGCGAGGGTGGAAACACCATATATTTT
CASSREGGNTIYF
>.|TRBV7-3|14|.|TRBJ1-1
TGTGCCAGCAGCTTAGTTGCCAGGGACACTGAAGCTTTCTTT
CASSLVARDTEAFF
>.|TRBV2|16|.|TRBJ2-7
TGTGCCAGCAGACCGGCGGGGGCCTATAGCTCCTACGAGCAGTACTTC
CASRPAGAYSSYEQYF
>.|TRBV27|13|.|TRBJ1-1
TGTGCCAGCAGTTCTCGGAGGAACACTGAAGCTTTCTTT
CASSSRRNTEAFF
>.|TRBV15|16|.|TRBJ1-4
TGTGCCACCAGCAGAGAGCTGCCACTCCACGGGGAAAAACTGTTTTTT
CATSRELPLHGEKLFF
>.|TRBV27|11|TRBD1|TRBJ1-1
TGTGCCAGCGGCAGGGGGACTGAAGCTTTCTTT
CASGRGTEAFF
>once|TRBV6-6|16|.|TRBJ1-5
TGTGCCAGCAGTTATCGGACCTCAGGGAGCAATCAGCCCCAGCATTTT
CASSYRTSGSNQPQHF
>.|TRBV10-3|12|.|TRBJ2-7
TGTGCCGTGACAGGTACGGGCTACGAGCAGTACTTC
CAVTGTGYEQYF
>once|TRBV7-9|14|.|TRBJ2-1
TGTGCCAGCAGCAACGCGGCGTCCTACAATGAGCAGTTCTTC
CASSNAASYNEQFF
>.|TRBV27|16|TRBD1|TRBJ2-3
TGTGCCAGCAGTACCTCCGGGACAGGGCAAACAGATACGCAGTATTTT
CASSTSGTGQTDTQYF
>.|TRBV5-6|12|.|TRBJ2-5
TGTGCCAGCGAGGACTACCAAGAGACCCAGTACTTC
CASEDYQETQYF
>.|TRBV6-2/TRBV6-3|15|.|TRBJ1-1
TGTGCCAGCAGTTCCCTCCGGCGGGGGCCCACTGAAGCTTTCTTT
CASSSLRRGPTEAFF
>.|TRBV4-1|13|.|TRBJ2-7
TGCGCCAGCAGCCAAGTGGAGTTCTACGAGCAGTACTTC
CASSQVEFYEQYF
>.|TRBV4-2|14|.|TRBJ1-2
TGTGCCAGCAGCCAAGTATCGGGAAGCTATGGCTACACCTTC
CASSQVSGSYGYTF
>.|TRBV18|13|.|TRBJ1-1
TGTGCCAGCTCACCAAGTCCCGGGGCTGAAGCTTTCTTT
CASSPSPGAEAFF
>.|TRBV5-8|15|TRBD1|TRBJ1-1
TGTGCCAGCAGCTTGCGAGGGACAGGGAACACTGAAGCTTTCTTT
CASSLRGTGNTEAFF
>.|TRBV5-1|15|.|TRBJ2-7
TGCGCCAGCAGCTTGAAGGAGGGGAGATCCTACGAGCAGTACTTC
CASSLKEGRSYEQYF
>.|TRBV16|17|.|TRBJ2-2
TGTGCCAGCAGCCCCCTGGGGCTAGCGAGGAACACCGGGGAGCTGTTTTTT
CASSPLGLARNTGELFF
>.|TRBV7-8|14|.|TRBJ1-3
TGTGCCAGCAGCTCTCCGTCCTCTGGAAACACCATATATTTT
CASSSPSSGNTIYF
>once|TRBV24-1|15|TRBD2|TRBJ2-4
TGTGCCACCAGTGATTCGGGGGGGGACACAAACATTCAGTACTTC
CATSDSGGDTNIQYF
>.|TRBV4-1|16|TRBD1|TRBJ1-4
TGCGCCAGCAGCCTAACCCACAGGGGGCGGAATGAAAAACTGTTTTTT
CASSLTHRGRNEKLFF
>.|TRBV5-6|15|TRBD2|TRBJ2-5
TGTGCCAGCAACATGAGAGGGGCGGGAGCGGAGACCCAGTACTTC
CASNMRGAGAETQYF
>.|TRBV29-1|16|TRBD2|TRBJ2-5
TGCAGCGTCGCCAAAGCGGGAGGGTCGTACCAAGAGACCCAGTACTTC
CSVAKAGGSYQETQYF
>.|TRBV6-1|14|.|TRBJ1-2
TGTGCCAGCAGTGAAAGTGTCAGATACTATGGCTACACCTTC
CASSESVRYYGYTF
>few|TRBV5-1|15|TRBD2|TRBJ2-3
TGCGCCAGCAGCTTTCTAGCGGGGGGGCGACATACGCAGTATTTT
CASSFLAGGRHTQYF
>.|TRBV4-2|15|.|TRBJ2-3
TGTGCCAGCAGCCAAGAGGCGGGACCCACAGATACGCAGTATTTT
CASSQEAGPTDTQYF
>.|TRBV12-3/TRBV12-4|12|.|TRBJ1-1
TGTGCCAGCAGTTTTAAACGAGTTGAAGCTTTCTTT
CASSFKRVEAFF
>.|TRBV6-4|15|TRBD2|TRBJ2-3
TGTGCCAGCAGTGGATCCGGGACTAGCGGAGATACGCAGTATTTT
CASSGSGTSGDTQYF
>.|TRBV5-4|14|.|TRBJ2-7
TGTGCCAGCAGCTTATCTTATCGGGGTCACGAGCAGTACTTC
CASSLSYRGHEQYF
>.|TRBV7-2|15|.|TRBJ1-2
TGTGCCAGCAGCCACCGACAGTCTGCTAACTATGGCTACACCTTC
CASSHRQSANYGYTF
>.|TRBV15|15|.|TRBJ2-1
TGTGCCACCAGCAGAGATCCCAGTAGCCTCAATGAGCAGTTCTTC
CATSRDPSSLNEQFF
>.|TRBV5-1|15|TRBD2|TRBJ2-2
TGCGCCAGCAGAAGTAGCGGGAGGTATACCGGGGAGCTGTTTTTT
CASRSSGRYTGELFF
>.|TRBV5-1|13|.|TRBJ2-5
TGCGCCAGCAGCAGTGGCCCAGAAGAGACCCAGTACTTC
CASSSGPEETQYF
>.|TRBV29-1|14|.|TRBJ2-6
TGCAGCGTAGATCACGGCTCTGGGGCCAACGTCCTGACTTTC
CSVDHGSGANVLTF
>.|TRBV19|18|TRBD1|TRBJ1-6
TGTGCCAGTAGTATGGGGACAGACATGAGCTCCTATAATTCACCCCTCCACTTT
CASSMGTDMSSYNSPLHF
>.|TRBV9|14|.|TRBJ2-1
TGTGCCAGCAGCGTGGAGGACTCCTACAATGAGCAGTTCTTC
CASSVEDSYNEQFF
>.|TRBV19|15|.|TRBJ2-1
TGTGCCAGTAGTCTGGGGGCTAACCCCTACAATGAGCAGTTCTTC
CASSLGANPYNEQFF
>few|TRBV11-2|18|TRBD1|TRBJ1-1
TGTGCCAGCAGCCCGGGACAGGGTACCATAGTCTCGGCCACTGAAGCTTTCTTT
CASSPGQGTIVSATEAFF
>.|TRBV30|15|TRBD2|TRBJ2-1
TGTGCCTGGAGTACCCCCCCTAGCGGGACCCGGGAGCAGTTCTTC
CAWSTPPSGTREQFF
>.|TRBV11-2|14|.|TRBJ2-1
TGTGCCAGCATCTACGACAGCTCCTACAATGAGCAGTTCTTC
CASIYDSSYNEQFF
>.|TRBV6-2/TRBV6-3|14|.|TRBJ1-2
TGTGCCAGCAGTTACTCGACGGTGACATCAGGCTACACCTTC
CASSYSTVTSGYTF
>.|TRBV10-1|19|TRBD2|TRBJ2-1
TGCGCCAGCAGTGTTTTGGCTAGCGGGAGTGTGACCTCCTACAATGAGCAGTTCTTC
CASSVLASGSVTSYNEQFF
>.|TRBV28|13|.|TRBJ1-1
TGTGCCAGCAGTATCCCCTCGTCCTCTGAAGCTTTCTTT
CASSIPSSSEAFF
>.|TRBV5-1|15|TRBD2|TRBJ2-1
TGCGCCAGCAGCTTACTAGCGGGACAAGGGGATGAGCAGTTCTTC
CASSLLAGQGDEQFF
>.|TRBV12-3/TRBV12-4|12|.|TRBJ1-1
TGTGCCAGCAGTGCAACCGGGACAAGGGCTTTCTTT
CASSATGTRAFF